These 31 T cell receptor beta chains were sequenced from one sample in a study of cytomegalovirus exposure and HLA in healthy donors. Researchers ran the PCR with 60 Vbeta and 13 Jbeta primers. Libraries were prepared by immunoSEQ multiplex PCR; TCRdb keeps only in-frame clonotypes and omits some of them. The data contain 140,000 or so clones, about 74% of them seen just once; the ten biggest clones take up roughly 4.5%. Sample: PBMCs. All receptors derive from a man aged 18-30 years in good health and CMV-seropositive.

This CDR3 reads CASSLWGQGSGANVLTF. CDR3 DNA sequence: TGTGCCAGCAGTTTATGGGGACAGGGTTCTGGGGCCAACGTCCTGACTTTC. The chain uses TRBV28 and TRBJ2-6; 9 bases are a match to TRBD1. V lost 0 bases, J lost 1 base, and 1 base stayed unmatched. Germline V CDR1 and CDR2: MDHEN, SYDVKM. CDR3 size: 17 residues.

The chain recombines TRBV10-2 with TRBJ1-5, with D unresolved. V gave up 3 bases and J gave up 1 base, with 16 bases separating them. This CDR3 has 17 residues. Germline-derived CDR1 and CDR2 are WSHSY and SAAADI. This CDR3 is CASSDIRGMGSNQPQHF. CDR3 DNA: TGCGCCAGCAGTGATATCCGGGGTATGGGGAGCAATCAGCCCCAGCATTTT.

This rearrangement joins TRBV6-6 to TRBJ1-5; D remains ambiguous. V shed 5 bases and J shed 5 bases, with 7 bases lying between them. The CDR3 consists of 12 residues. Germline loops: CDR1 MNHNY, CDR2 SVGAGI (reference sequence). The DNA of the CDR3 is TGTGCCAGCAGTCCAGTTGATCAGCCCCAGCATTTT. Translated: CASSPVDQPQHF.

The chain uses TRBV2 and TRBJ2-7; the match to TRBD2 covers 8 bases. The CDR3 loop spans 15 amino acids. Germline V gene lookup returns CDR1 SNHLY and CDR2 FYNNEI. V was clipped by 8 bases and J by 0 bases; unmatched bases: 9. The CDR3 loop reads CASSSGGPSSYEQYF. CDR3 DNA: TGTGCCAGCTCGAGCGGGGGCCCGAGCTCCTACGAGCAGTACTTC.

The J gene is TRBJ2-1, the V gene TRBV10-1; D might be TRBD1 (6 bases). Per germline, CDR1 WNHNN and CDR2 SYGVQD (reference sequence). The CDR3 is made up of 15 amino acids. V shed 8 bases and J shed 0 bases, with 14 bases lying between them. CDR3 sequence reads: CASRTVQSSYNEQFF. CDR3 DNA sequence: TGCGCCAGCCGGACAGTTCAAAGCTCCTACAATGAGCAGTTCTTC.

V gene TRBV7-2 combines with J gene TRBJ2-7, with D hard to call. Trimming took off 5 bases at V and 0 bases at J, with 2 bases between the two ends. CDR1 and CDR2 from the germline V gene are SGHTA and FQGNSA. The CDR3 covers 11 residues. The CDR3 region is CASSRSYEQYF. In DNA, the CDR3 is TGTGCCAGCAGCCGCTCCTACGAGCAGTACTTC.

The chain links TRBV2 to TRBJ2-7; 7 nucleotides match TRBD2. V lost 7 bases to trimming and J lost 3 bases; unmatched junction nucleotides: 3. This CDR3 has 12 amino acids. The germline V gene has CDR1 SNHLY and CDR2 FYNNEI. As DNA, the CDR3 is TGTGCCAGCATCAGGGACTACTACGAGCAGTACTTC. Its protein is CASIRDYYEQYF.

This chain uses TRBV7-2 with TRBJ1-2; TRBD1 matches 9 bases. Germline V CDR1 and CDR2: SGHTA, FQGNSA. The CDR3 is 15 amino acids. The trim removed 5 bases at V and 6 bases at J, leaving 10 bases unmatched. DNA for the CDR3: TGTGCCAGCAGCCGACTACAGGGGGCAAACGATGGCTACACCTTC. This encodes CASSRLQGANDGYTF.

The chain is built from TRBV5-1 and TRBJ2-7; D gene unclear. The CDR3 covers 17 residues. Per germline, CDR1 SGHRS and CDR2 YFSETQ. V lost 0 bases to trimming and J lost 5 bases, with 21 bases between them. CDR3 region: CASSLGHRQIAGDEQYF. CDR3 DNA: TGCGCCAGCAGCTTGGGACACCGACAAATTGCCGGCGACGAGCAGTACTTC.

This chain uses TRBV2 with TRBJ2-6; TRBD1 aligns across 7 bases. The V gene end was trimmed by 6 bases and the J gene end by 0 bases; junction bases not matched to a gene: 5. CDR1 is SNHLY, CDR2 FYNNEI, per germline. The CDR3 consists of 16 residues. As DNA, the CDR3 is TGTGCCAGCAGGGACAGGTCCTCCTCTGGGGCCAACGTCCTGACTTTC. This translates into CASRDRSSSGANVLTF.

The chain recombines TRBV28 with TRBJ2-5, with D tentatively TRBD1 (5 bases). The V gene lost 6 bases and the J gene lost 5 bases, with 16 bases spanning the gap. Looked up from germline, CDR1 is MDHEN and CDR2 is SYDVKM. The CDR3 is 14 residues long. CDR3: CASSFPRVQETQYF. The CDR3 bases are TGTGCCAGCAGCTTCCCCAGGGTCCAGGAGACCCAGTACTTC.

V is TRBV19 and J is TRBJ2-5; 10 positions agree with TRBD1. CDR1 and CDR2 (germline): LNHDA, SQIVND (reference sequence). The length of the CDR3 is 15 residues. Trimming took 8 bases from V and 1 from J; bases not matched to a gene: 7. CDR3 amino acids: CASVPGQGCQETQYF. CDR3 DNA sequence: TGTGCCAGTGTACCGGGACAGGGGTGCCAAGAGACCCAGTACTTC.

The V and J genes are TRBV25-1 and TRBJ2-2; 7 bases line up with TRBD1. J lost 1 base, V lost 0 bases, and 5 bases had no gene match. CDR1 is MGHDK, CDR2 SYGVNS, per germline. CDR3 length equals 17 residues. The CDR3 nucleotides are TGTGCCAGCAGTGAATATAAGGGACAGAGGAACACCGGGGAGCTGTTTTTT. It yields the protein CASSEYKGQRNTGELFF.

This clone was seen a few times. The CDR3 nucleotides read TGCAGCGTTTATTTAGACATTCAGTACTTC. Its protein is CSVYLDIQYF. The chain uses TRBV29-1 and TRBJ2-4; the D is unclear. Germline V gene lookup returns CDR1 SQVTM and CDR2 ANQGSEA. CDR3 length: 10 amino acids. V lost 5 bases and J 8 bases, leaving 7 bases between the germline ends.

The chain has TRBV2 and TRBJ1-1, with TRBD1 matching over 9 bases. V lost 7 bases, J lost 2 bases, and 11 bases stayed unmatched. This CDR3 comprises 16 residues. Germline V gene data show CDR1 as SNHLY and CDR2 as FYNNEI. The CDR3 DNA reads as TGTGCCAGCATGAGGGGGTCGGGACAGGGAAACACTGAAGCTTTCTTT. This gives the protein CASMRGSGQGNTEAFF.

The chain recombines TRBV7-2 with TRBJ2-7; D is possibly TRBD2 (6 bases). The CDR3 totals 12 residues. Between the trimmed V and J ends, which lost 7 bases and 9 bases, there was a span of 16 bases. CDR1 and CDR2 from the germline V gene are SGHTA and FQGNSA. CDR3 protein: CASTRGLEGQYF. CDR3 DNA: TGTGCCAGCACCAGAGGCCTGGAGGGGCAGTACTTC.

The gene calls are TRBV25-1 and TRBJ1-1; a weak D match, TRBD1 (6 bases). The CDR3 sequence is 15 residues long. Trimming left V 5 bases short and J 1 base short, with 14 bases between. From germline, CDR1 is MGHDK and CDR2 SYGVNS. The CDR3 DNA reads TGTGCCAGCAGTAATACCGGGACACCGAACACTGAAGCTTTCTTT. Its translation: CASSNTGTPNTEAFF.

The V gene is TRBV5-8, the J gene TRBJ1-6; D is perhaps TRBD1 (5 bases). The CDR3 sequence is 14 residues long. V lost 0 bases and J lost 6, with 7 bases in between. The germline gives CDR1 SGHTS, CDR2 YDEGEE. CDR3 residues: CASSLGQLNSPLHF. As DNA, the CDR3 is TGTGCCAGCAGCTTGGGACAGCTTAATTCACCCCTCCACTTT.

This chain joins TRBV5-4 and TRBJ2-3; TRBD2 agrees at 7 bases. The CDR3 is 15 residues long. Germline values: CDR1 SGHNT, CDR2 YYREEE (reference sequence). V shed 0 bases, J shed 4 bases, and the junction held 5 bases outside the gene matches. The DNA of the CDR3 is TGTGCCAGCAGCTTGGTGGGGGGGGGACCAGATACGCAGTATTTT. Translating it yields CASSLVGGGPDTQYF.

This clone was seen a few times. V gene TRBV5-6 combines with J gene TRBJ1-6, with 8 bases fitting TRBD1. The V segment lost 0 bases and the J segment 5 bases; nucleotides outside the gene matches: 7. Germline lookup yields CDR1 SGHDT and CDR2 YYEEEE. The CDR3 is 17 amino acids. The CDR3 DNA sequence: TGTGCCAGCAGCTTGGTATGGACAGGGAATAATAATTCACCCCTCCACTTT. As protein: CASSLVWTGNNNSPLHF.

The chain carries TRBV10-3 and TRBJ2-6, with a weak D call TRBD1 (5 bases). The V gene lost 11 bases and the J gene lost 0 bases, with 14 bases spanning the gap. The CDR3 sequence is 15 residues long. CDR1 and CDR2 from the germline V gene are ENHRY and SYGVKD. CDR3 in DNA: TGTGCCGCTAGGGCAGGGCCCTCTGGGGCCAACGTCCTGACTTTC. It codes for CAARAGPSGANVLTF.

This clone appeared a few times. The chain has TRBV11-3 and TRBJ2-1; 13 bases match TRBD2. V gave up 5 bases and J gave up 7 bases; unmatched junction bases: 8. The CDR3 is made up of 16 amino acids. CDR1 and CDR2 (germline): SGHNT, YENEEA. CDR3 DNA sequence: TGTGCCAGCAGCCTAAGGACTAGCGGGGGCGGTAATGAGCAGTTCTTC. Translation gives CASSLRTSGGGNEQFF.

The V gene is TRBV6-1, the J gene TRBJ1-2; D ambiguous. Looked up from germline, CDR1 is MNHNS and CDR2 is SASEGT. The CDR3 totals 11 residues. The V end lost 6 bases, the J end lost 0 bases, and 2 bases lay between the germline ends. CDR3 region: CASSTNYGYTF. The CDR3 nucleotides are TGTGCCAGCAGCACTAACTATGGCTACACCTTC.

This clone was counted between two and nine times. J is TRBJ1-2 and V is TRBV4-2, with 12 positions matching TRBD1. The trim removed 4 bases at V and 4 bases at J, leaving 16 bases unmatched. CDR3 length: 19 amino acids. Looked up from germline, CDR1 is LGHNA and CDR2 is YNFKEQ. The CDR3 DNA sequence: TGTGCCAGCAGCCTTCTCTCCGGGACAGGGGGCTATCAGGTCTATGGCTACACCTTC. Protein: CASSLLSGTGGYQVYGYTF.

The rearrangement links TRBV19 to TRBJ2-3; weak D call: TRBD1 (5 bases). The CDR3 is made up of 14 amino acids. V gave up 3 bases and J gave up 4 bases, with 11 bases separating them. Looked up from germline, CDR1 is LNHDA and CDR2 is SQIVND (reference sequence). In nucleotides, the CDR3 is TGTGCCAGTAGTATCCCCGCAGGGCCAGATACGCAGTATTTT. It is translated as CASSIPAGPDTQYF.

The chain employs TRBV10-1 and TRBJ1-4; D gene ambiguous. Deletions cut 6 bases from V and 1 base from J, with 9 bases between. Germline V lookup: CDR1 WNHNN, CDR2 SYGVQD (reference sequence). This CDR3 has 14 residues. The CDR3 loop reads CASRAGGTNEKLFF. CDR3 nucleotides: TGCGCCAGCAGAGCGGGAGGAACTAATGAAAAACTGTTTTTT.

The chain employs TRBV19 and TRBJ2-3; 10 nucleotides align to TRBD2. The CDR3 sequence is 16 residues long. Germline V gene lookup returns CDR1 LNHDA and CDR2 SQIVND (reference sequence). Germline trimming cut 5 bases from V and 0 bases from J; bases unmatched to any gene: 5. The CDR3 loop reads CASSVLAGASTDTQYF. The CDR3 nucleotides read TGTGCCAGTAGTGTTCTAGCGGGAGCGAGCACAGATACGCAGTATTTT. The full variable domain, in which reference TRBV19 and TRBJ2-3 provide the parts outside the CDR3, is DGGITQSPKYLFRKEGQNVTLSCEQNLNHDAMYWYRQDPGQGLRLIYYSQIVNDFQKGDIAEGYSVSREKKESFPLTVTSAQKNPTAFYLCASSVLAGASTDTQYFGPGTRLTVL.

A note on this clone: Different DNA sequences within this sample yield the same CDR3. This CDR3 reads CASSPGGDTQYF. The CDR3, as DNA: TGTGCCAGCAGCCCGGGGGGGGATACGCAGTATTTT. The J gene is TRBJ2-3, the V gene TRBV27, with TRBD2 matching 8 bases. The V segment lost 6 bases and the J segment 6 bases; nucleotides outside the gene matches: 2. The CDR3 totals 12 residues. Germline V gene sequence: CDR1 MNHEY, CDR2 SMNVEV (reference sequence).

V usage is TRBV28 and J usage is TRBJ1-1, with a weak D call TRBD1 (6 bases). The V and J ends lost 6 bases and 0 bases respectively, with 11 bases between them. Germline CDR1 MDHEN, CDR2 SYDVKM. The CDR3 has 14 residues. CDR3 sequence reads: CASSLGGLNTEAFF. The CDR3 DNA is TGTGCCAGCAGCCTTGGGGGCTTGAACACTGAAGCTTTCTTT.

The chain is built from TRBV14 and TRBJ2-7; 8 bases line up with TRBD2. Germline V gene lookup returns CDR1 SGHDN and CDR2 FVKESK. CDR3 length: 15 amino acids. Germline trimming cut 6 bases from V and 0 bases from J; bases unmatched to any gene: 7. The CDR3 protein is CASRLTSGGSYEQYF. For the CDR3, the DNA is TGTGCCAGCAGGCTTACTAGCGGCGGCTCCTACGAGCAGTACTTC.

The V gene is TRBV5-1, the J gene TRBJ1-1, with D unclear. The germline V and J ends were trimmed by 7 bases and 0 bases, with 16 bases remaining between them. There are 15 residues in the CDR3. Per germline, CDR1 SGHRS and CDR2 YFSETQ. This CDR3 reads CASSEIGGLNTEAFF. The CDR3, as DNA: TGCGCCAGCTCGGAGATTGGAGGATTGAACACTGAAGCTTTCTTT.